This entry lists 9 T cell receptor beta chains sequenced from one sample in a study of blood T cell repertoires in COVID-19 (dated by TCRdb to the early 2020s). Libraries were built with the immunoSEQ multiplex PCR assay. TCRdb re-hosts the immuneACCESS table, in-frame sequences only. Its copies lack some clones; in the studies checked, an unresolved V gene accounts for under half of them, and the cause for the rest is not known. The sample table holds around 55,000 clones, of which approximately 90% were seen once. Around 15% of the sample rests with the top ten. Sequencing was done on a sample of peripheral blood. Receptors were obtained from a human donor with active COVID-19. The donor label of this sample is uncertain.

The CDR3 loop reads CASSPSGAGNTIYF. The CDR3 bases are TGTGCCAGCTCGCCTTCAGGGGCTGGAAACACCATATATTTT. The V call is TRBV18, the J call TRBJ1-3; a possible D gene is TRBD1 (6 bases). V lost 6 bases to trimming and J lost 2 bases, with 11 bases between them. Germline-derived CDR1 and CDR2 are KGHSH and LQKENI. CDR3 length: 14 amino acids.

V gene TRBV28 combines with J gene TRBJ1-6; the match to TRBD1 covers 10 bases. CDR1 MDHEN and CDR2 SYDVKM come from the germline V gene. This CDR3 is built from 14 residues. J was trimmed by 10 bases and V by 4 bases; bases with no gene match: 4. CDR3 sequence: CASSSRGQGSPLHF. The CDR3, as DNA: TGTGCCAGCAGTTCCAGGGGACAGGGGTCACCCCTCCACTTT. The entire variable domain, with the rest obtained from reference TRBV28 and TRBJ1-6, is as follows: DVKVTQSSRYLVKRTGEKVFLECVQDMDHENMFWYRQDPGLGLRLIYFSYDVKMKEKGDIPEGYSVSREKKERFSLILESASTNQTSMYLCASSSRGQGSPLHFGNGTRLTVT.

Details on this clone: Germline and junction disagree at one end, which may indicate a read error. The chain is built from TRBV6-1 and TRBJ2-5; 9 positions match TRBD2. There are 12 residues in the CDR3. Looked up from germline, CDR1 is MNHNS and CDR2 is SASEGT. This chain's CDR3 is CASSDPVVAGDF. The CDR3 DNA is TGTGCCAGCAGTGACCCGGTAGTAGCGGGGGACTTC.

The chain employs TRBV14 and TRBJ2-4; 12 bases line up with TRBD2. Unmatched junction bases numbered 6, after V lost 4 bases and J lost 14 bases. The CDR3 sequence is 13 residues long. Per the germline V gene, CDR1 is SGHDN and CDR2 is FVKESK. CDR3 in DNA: TGTGCCAGCAGCCTAGGACTAGCGGGGTCCAAGTACTTC. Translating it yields CASSLGLAGSKYF.

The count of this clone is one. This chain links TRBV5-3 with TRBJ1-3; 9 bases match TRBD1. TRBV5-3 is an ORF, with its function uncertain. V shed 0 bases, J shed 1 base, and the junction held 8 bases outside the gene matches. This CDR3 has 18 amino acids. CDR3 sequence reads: CARSLADTGGWSGNTIYF. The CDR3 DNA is TGTGCCAGAAGCTTGGCGGACACAGGGGGCTGGTCTGGAAACACCATATATTTT.

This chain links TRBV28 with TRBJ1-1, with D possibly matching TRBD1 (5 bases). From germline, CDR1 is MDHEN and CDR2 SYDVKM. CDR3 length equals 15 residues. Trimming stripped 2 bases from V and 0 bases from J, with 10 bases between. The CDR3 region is CASSLRGAVNTEAFF. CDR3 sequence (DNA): TGTGCCAGCAGTTTAAGGGGTGCTGTGAACACTGAAGCTTTCTTT. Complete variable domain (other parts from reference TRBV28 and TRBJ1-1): DVKVTQSSRYLVKRTGEKVFLECVQDMDHENMFWYRQDPGLGLRLIYFSYDVKMKEKGDIPEGYSVSREKKERFSLILESASTNQTSMYLCASSLRGAVNTEAFFGQGTRLTVV.

The DNA for the CDR3 is TGTGCCAGTACCGGAAAACAGGGGGCTTCTAAAAGCACAGATACGCAGTATTTT. Amino acids: CASTGKQGASKSTDTQYF. This rearrangement joins TRBV19 to TRBJ2-3; 9 bases align to TRBD1. Germline lookup yields CDR1 LNHDA and CDR2 SQIVND (reference sequence). The CDR3 totals 18 residues. The trim removed 7 bases at V and 0 bases at J, leaving 14 bases unmatched.

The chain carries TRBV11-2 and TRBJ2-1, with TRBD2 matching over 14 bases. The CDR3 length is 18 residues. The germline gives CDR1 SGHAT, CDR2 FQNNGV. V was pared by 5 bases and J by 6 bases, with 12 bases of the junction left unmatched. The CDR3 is CASSKGLAGVIRGNEQFF. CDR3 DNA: TGTGCCAGCAGCAAGGGACTAGCGGGAGTAATTCGGGGCAATGAGCAGTTCTTC.

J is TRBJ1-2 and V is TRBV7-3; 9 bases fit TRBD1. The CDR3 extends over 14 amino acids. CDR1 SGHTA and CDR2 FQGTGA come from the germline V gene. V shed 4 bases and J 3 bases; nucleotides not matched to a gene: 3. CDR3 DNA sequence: TGTGCCAGCAGCTCCACAGGGGGCGACTATGGCTACACCTTC. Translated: CASSSTGGDYGYTF.